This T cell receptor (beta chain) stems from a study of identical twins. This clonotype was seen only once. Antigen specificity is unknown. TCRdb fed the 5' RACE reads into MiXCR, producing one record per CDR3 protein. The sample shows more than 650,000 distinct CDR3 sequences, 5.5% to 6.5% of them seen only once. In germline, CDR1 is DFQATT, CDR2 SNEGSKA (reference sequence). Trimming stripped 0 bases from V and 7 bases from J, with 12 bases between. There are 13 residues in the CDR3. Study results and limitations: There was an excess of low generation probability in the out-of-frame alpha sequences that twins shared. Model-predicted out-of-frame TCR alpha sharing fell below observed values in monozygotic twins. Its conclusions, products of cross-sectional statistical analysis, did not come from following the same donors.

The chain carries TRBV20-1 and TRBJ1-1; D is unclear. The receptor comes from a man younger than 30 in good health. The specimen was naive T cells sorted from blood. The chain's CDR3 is CSARERQPGEAFF. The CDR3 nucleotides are TGCAGTGCTAGAGAAAGGCAGCCAGGTGAAGCTTTCTTT.